The 2 T cell receptor beta chains below were found in one sample sequenced in a study of T cell repertoires in cytomegalovirus infection. TCRdb fed the reads into MiXCR, producing one record per CDR3 protein. The table has hundreds of thousands of distinct CDR3 sequences, about 11% seen once. Sequenced: PBMCs. The source is a human donor in good health (CMV status not recorded). Some clones in this sample may be carry-over from other donors' samples.

This clonotype was detected many times. The chain combines TRBV5-1 with TRBJ2-2; 8 bases align to TRBD1. Germline V gene lookup returns CDR1 SGHRS and CDR2 YFSETQ. The CDR3 has 16 residues. V dropped 4 bases and J dropped 2; count of bases not matched to a gene: 7. CDR3 protein: CASSPNGQGNTGELFF. The DNA of the CDR3 is TGCGCCAGCAGCCCTAACGGACAGGGTAACACCGGGGAGCTGTTTTTT.

This clonotype showed up just a few times. This chain joins TRBV6-2 or TRBV6-3 and TRBJ2-1; D is perhaps TRBD1 or TRBD2 (5 bases each). The CDR3 runs to 14 residues. Germline V CDR1 and CDR2: MNHEY, SVGEGT. Trimming took 5 bases from V and 8 from J, leaving 16 bases between them. The CDR3 loop is CASSAGTGGDEQFF. CDR3 coding DNA: TGTGCCAGCAGTGCCGGGACCGGAGGTGATGAGCAGTTCTTC.